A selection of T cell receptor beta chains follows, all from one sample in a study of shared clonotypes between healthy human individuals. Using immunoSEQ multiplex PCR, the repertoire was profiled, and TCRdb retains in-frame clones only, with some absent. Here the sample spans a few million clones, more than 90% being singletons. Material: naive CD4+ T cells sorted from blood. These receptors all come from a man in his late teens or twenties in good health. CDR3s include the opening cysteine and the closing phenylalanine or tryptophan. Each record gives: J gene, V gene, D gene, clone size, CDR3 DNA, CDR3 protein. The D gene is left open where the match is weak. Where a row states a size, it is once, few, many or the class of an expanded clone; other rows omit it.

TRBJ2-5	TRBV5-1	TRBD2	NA	TGCGCCAGCAGCTTGGCGCGGAAGGCTAGCGGAGATGGCCAGTACTTC	CASSLARKASGDGQYF
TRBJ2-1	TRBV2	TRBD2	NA	TGTGCCAGCAGTGCACTAGCGGGATTCGATGAGCAGTTCTTC	CASSALAGFDEQFF
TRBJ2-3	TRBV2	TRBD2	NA	TGTGCCAGCAGTCAGCTAGCGGGGGTTAACACAGATACGCAGTATTTT	CASSQLAGVNTDTQYF
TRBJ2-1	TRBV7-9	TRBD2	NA	TGTGCCAGCAGCCCCTATTATACTAGCGGGACCTACAATGAGCAGTTCTTC	CASSPYYTSGTYNEQFF
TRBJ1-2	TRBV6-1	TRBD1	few	TGTGCCAGCAGTGAAAACAGGGGCAGGGGCTACACCTTC	CASSENRGRGYTF
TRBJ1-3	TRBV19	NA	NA	TGTGCCAGTAGTATATGGGAAACTGGAAACACCATATATTTT	CASSIWETGNTIYF
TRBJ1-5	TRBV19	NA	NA	TGTGCCAGTAGCACCCCGCAGGGAGGACCCCAGCATTTT	CASSTPQGGPQHF
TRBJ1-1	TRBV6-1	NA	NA	TGTGCCAGCAGTGTCGAAAGGGGGAACACTGAAGCTTTCTTT	CASSVERGNTEAFF
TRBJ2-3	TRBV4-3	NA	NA	TGCGCCAGCAGCCAAGGACTAGAACGGGATACGCAGTATTTT	CASSQGLERDTQYF
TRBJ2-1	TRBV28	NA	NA	TGTGCCAGCAGTTTATCAGGGTTCCCAACCGAATGGGAGCAGTTCTTC	CASSLSGFPTEWEQFF
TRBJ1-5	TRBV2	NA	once	TGTGCCAGCAGTGAAGGGGCAGGAGGCAATCAGCCCCAGCATTTT	CASSEGAGGNQPQHF
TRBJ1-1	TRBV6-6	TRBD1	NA	TGTGCCAGCAGTTACGGGGACAGTGAAGCTTTCTTT	CASSYGDSEAFF
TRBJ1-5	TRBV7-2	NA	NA	TGTGCCAGCAGCTTGCCGTCGGGGGGGCCCCAGCATTTT	CASSLPSGGPQHF
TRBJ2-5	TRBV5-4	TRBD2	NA	TGTGCCAGCAGCCCTCCCGGTGTTAGCGGGCCTCAAGAGACCCAGTACTTC	CASSPPGVSGPQETQYF
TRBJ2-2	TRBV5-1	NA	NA	TGCGCCAGCAGCTTGCCTGGGGAGCTGTTTTTT	CASSLPGELFF
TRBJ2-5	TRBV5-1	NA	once	TGCGCCAGCAGCCCCCAGCACCAAGAGACCCAGTACTTC	CASSPQHQETQYF